Following are 4 T cell receptor beta chains from one sample sequenced in a study of blood T cell repertoires in COVID-19. Libraries were prepared by immunoSEQ multiplex PCR; TCRdb keeps only in-frame clonotypes and omits some of them. This table has roughly 200,000 clones, 70% to 90% appearing once. Material for sequencing was peripheral blood. Receptors originate from a person aged 70 to 85 with COVID-19, enrolled during active disease.

The genes are TRBV7-2 and TRBJ2-2; D perhaps matches TRBD1 (5 bases). V lost 1 base, J lost 5 bases, and 17 bases lay in between. This CDR3 comprises 17 residues. Germline V gene data show CDR1 as SGHTA and CDR2 as FQGNSA. The CDR3 DNA sequence: TGTGCCAGCAGCTTAGAGGGGCTCGGCGCCATTACCGGGGAGCTGTTTTTT. It specifies CASSLEGLGAITGELFF.

The rearrangement joins TRBV7-2 to TRBJ2-1, with 10 bases identical to TRBD1. This CDR3 comprises 17 residues. V shed 1 base, J shed 7 bases, and the junction held 10 bases outside the gene matches. Per germline, CDR1 SGHTA and CDR2 FQGNSA. The DNA of the CDR3 is TGTGCCAGCAGCTTAGGGGACAGGGGCTGGCAGGGGAATGAGCAGTTCTTC. Translation: CASSLGDRGWQGNEQFF. Combining the CDR3 with reference TRBV7-2 and TRBJ2-1 gives the whole variable domain GAGVSQSPSNKVTEKGKDVELRCDPISGHTALYWYRQSLGQGLEFLIYFQGNSAPDKSGLPSDRFSAERTGGSVSTLTIQRTQQEDSAVYLCASSLGDRGWQGNEQFFGPGTRLTVL.

The genes are TRBV4-3 and TRBJ2-7, with TRBD2 matching over 11 bases. With V trimmed by 2 bases and J by 6 bases, 6 bases remained unmatched. Germline V gene data show CDR1 as LGHNA and CDR2 as YSLEER. This CDR3 spans 15 amino acids. The CDR3 protein is CASSQLAGGSAEQYF. CDR3 DNA: TGCGCCAGCAGCCAACTAGCGGGAGGTTCGGCCGAGCAGTACTTC.

This clone was observed a single time. The rearrangement links TRBV28 to TRBJ1-2, with D possibly being TRBD1 (5 bases). Trimming took off 4 bases at V and 4 bases at J, with 16 bases between the two ends. This CDR3 spans 15 amino acids. CDR1 MDHEN and CDR2 SYDVKM come from the germline V gene. CDR3 sequence: CASSSPGEGGYGYTF. CDR3 DNA: TGTGCCAGCAGTTCCCCGGGGGAGGGTGGCTATGGCTACACCTTC.